The 11 T cell receptor beta chains below were found in one sample sequenced in a study of blood T cell repertoires in COVID-19. TCRdb keeps only in-frame clones here, not all; method: immunoSEQ multiplex PCR. The sample lists tens of thousands of clones; 70% to 90% were seen once. Sequencing was done on a sample of peripheral blood. The receptor source for this set is a man aged 60-69 years with acute or convalescent COVID-19.

DNA for the CDR3: TGTGCCAGCTCCAAACCCCTTGCGGAGACCCAGTACTTC. Its protein product is CASSKPLAETQYF. This chain connects TRBV7-9 to TRBJ2-5; no clear D gene. CDR3 size: 13 residues. The germline V and J ends were trimmed by 8 bases and 5 bases, with 15 bases remaining between them. CDR1 and CDR2 (germline): SEHNR, FQNEAQ (reference sequence).

The chain joins TRBV7-4 to TRBJ2-1; 12 nucleotides match TRBD2. V trimming: 2 bases; J trimming: 9 bases; junction bases outside the gene matches: 11. From germline, CDR1 is SGHVT and CDR2 SQSDAQ. The CDR3 covers 17 residues. In DNA, the CDR3 is TGTGCCAGCAGCTTATACTGGGCTAGCGGGAGGGAGGGTGAGCAGTTCTTC. This sequence encodes CASSLYWASGREGEQFF.

The genes are TRBV19 and TRBJ2-1; 7 nucleotides line up with TRBD2. V lost 2 bases to trimming and J lost 4 bases; unmatched junction nucleotides: 5. This CDR3 contains 15 residues. The germline V gene encodes CDR1 LNHDA and CDR2 SQIVND (reference sequence). The CDR3 coding sequence is TGTGCCAGTAGTATACAGGGAGGGATTTACAATGAGCAGTTCTTC. Protein sequence: CASSIQGGIYNEQFF.

V and J are TRBV19 and TRBJ1-1; unclear D gene. V was clipped by 4 bases and J by 3 bases, with 18 bases between them. The CDR3 is 16 residues long. Germline V gene data show CDR1 as LNHDA and CDR2 as SQIVND (reference sequence). The CDR3 DNA reads as TGTGCCAGTAGTACTCCCCAACCCTTACGAGACACTGAAGCTTTCTTT. It specifies CASSTPQPLRDTEAFF.

This chain uses TRBV30 with TRBJ2-7; the match to TRBD1 covers 8 bases. Germline V gene lookup returns CDR1 GTSNPN and CDR2 SVGIG (reference sequence). CDR3 length: 13 residues. Germline trimming cut 4 bases from V and 0 bases from J; bases unmatched to any gene: 2. In DNA form, the CDR3 reads TGTGCCTGGATGGACAGGGTCTCCTACGAGCAGTACTTC. Translating gives CAWMDRVSYEQYF.

CDR3 loop: CAWSPPGVNYGYTF. The CDR3 DNA is TGTGCCTGGAGTCCACCCGGAGTAAACTATGGCTACACCTTC. V gene TRBV30 combines with J gene TRBJ1-2; D gene unclear. This CDR3 region has 14 residues. Germline CDR1 GTSNPN, CDR2 SVGIG (reference sequence). V lost 2 bases to trimming and J lost 2 bases, with 12 bases between them.

The chain employs TRBV7-9 and TRBJ2-2, with 8 nucleotides matching TRBD2. The V gene end was trimmed by 3 bases and the J gene end by 7 bases; junction bases not matched to a gene: 10. This CDR3 has 16 amino acids. CDR1 and CDR2 (germline): SEHNR, FQNEAQ (reference sequence). CDR3 amino acids: CASSFYPGGPIGELFF. The CDR3 DNA reads as TGTGCCAGCAGCTTTTACCCGGGAGGGCCAATCGGGGAGCTGTTTTTT. Complete variable domain (other parts from reference TRBV7-9 and TRBJ2-2): DTGVSQNPRHKITKRGQNVTFRCDPISEHNRLYWYRQTLGQGPEFLTYFQNEAQLEKSRLLSDRFSAERPKGSFSTLEIQRTEQGDSAMYLCASSFYPGGPIGELFFGEGSRLTVL.

The V call is TRBV7-8, the J call TRBJ2-5, with TRBD1 matching 10 bases. CDR1 is SGHVS and CDR2 is FQNEAQ in the germline V gene. V shed 5 bases, J shed 5 bases, and the junction held 2 bases outside the gene matches. CDR3 length: 13 residues. The CDR3 loop is CASSTDRGETQYF. Here the CDR3 DNA reads TGTGCCAGCAGCACGGACAGGGGGGAGACCCAGTACTTC.

The chain has TRBV6-5 and TRBJ1-5; no reliable D call. Germline V gene sequence: CDR1 MNHEY, CDR2 SVGAGI. Trimming took 2 bases from V and 2 from J, leaving 13 bases between them. The CDR3 spans 16 residues. The CDR3 loop reads CASSYMWADGNQPQHF. CDR3 in DNA: TGTGCCAGCAGTTACATGTGGGCAGATGGCAATCAGCCCCAGCATTTT.

The chain joins TRBV30 to TRBJ2-3; the match to TRBD1 covers 7 bases. V was pared by 2 bases and J by 4 bases, with 3 bases of the junction left unmatched. Germline V gene sequence: CDR1 GTSNPN, CDR2 SVGIG (reference sequence). CDR3 length: 13 residues. The CDR3 DNA reads as TGTGCCTGGAGTCGACAGGGTTCAGATACGCAGTATTTT. It is translated as CAWSRQGSDTQYF.

This chain uses TRBV24-1 with TRBJ2-7; 11 bases map to TRBD1. J was trimmed by 3 bases and V by 4 bases; bases with no gene match: 10. The CDR3 extends over 17 amino acids. The germline V gene encodes CDR1 KGHDR and CDR2 SFDVKD. Here the CDR3 DNA reads TGTGCCACCAGTGACTCCCCGGGACAGGGGGTTGGCTACGAGCAGTACTTC. It codes for CATSDSPGQGVGYEQYF.